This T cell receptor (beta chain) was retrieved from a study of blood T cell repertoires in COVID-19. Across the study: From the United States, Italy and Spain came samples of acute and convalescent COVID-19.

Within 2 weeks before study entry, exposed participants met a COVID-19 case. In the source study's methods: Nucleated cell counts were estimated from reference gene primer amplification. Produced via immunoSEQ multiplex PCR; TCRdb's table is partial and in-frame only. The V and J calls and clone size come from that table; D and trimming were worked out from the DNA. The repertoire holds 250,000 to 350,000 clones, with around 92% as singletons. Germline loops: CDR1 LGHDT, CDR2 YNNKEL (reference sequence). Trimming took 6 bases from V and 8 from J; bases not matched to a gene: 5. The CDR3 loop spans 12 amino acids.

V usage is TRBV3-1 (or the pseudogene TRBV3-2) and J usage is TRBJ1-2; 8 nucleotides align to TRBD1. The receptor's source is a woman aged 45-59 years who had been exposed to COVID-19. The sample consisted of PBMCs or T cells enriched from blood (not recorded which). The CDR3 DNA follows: TGTGCCAGCAGTCGGACAGGGTGGGGCTACACCTTC. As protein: CASSRTGWGYTF.